The 19 T cell receptor beta chains given below trace back to one sample, sequenced in a study of T cells in Graves' hyperthyroidism and ophthalmopathy. RNA transcripts yielded amplified TCR beta CDR3 regions. The HTBI primer set drove a first-round RT-PCR of the TCR CDR3. Each CDR3 protein is one row after TCRdb ran MiXCR on the multiplex PCR reads. The profile shows 490,000 or so distinct CDR3 sequences, about 16% of them singletons. Sequenced sample: blood. The receptors derive from a woman in her 30s with Graves' ophthalmopathy.

There are a few counts of this clonotype. The rearrangement joins TRBV30 to TRBJ1-6; TRBD1 is a possible D gene (5 bases). The CDR3 spans 13 residues. Germline CDR1 GTSNPN, CDR2 SVGIG (reference sequence). V lost 2 bases, J lost 10 bases, and 12 bases lay in between. Written as DNA, the CDR3 is TGTGCCTGGAGTCGAGGGGCAGACTCACCCCTCCACTTT. Amino acid sequence: CAWSRGADSPLHF.

This clonotype was recorded many times. The V and J genes are TRBV4-3 and TRBJ2-1; 7 nucleotides match TRBD2. V shed 1 base and J 4 bases; nucleotides not matched to a gene: 13. This CDR3 has 18 residues. Looked up from germline, CDR1 is LGHNA and CDR2 is YSLEER. This CDR3 reads CASSQVWPSGEPYNEQFF. CDR3 nucleotides: TGCGCCAGCAGCCAAGTCTGGCCCAGCGGGGAACCTTACAATGAGCAGTTCTTC.

The chain couples TRBV9 to TRBJ2-5; D is tentatively TRBD1 or TRBD2 (5 bases each). The CDR3 extends over 15 amino acids. Germline CDR1 and CDR2: SGDLS and YYNGEE. Between the trimmed V and J ends, which lost 3 bases and 5 bases, there was a span of 17 bases. CDR3 in DNA: TGTGCCAGCAGCGCCAGAGGTCGAGAGGGGGAGACCCAGTACTTC. Translated: CASSARGREGETQYF.

A few counts support this clonotype. The chain recombines TRBV28 with TRBJ1-5; no firm D call. The CDR3 consists of 13 residues. The germline gives CDR1 MDHEN, CDR2 SYDVKM. V gave up 7 bases and J gave up 6 bases, with 13 bases separating them. The CDR3 reads CASTLPNAQPQHF. The CDR3 DNA follows: TGTGCCAGCACCCTCCCCAATGCTCAGCCCCAGCATTTT.

J is TRBJ1-1 and V is TRBV6-2 or TRBV6-3; the D gene is possibly TRBD1 (6 bases). The CDR3 is 14 residues long. The germline CDR1 and CDR2 sequences are MNHEY and SVGEGT. The V and J ends lost 4 bases and 11 bases respectively, with 20 bases between them. The DNA of the CDR3 is TGTGCCAGCAGTTCAAGACCCAGCGGGGGGCAGGCTTTCTTT. It yields the protein CASSSRPSGGQAFF.

The chain is built from TRBV4-3 and TRBJ2-1; D perhaps matches TRBD2 (6 bases). The CDR3 length is 16 residues. CDR1 is LGHNA, CDR2 YSLEER, per germline. V lost 0 bases, J lost 5 bases, and 14 bases lay in between. The CDR3 sequence is CASSQDGEGGDNEQFF. The CDR3 coding sequence is TGCGCCAGCAGCCAAGATGGAGAGGGAGGTGACAATGAGCAGTTCTTC.

This clonotype was recorded at least ten times. J is TRBJ1-5 and V is TRBV3-1, with D possibly being TRBD1 (6 bases). V shed 2 bases and J shed 7 bases, with 12 bases lying between them. The germline V gene encodes CDR1 LGHDT and CDR2 YNNKEL (reference sequence). This CDR3 contains 14 residues. CDR3 residues: CASSQKGGEQPQHF. CDR3 sequence (DNA): TGTGCCAGCAGCCAAAAGGGGGGGGAGCAGCCCCAGCATTTT.

The chain links TRBV20-1 to TRBJ2-7; D possibly uses TRBD1 or TRBD2 (5 bases each). This CDR3 comprises 12 residues. The V gene lost 6 bases and the J gene lost 2 bases, with 11 bases spanning the gap. Looked up from germline, CDR1 is DFQATT and CDR2 is SNEGSKA (reference sequence). The CDR3 region is CSAVGPAYEQYF. CDR3 nucleotide sequence: TGCAGTGCAGTGGGACCGGCCTACGAGCAGTACTTC.

This clonotype showed up just a few times. This may be a read error, as it is one base from a much larger clone. This chain connects TRBV28 to TRBJ2-7; 7 bases align to TRBD1. The CDR3 is 13 residues long. The germline V gene encodes CDR1 MDHEN and CDR2 SYDVKM. With 8 bases clipped from V and 0 bases from J, the junction kept 4 bases outside the gene matches. Here the CDR3 reads CASRAGGSYEQYF. CDR3 DNA: TGTGCCAGCCGGGCAGGGGGCTCCTACGAGCAGTACTTC.

This clonotype was observed a handful of times. The chain carries TRBV14 and TRBJ1-3; unclear D gene. The CDR3 totals 17 residues. V lost 4 bases and J lost 0, with 16 bases in between. Germline CDR1 is SGHDN and CDR2 is FVKESK. CDR3 loop: CASSPPVADYSGNTIYF. The DNA of the CDR3 is TGTGCCAGCAGCCCCCCAGTCGCTGATTACTCTGGAAACACCATATATTTT.

This clonotype showed up many times. This sequence joins TRBV30 and TRBJ2-3; 7 bases fit TRBD2. The CDR3 is made up of 15 amino acids. V lost 1 base, J lost 4 bases, and 8 bases stayed unmatched. Germline V CDR1 and CDR2: GTSNPN, SVGIG (reference sequence). CDR3 nucleotides: TGTGCCTGGAGTGCCGGGGCGGGAGATCCAGATACGCAGTATTTT. Protein sequence: CAWSAGAGDPDTQYF.

The chain is built from TRBV6-4 and TRBJ2-3; D gene ambiguous. This CDR3 has 17 amino acids. Germline CDR1 reads MRHNA; CDR2 reads SNTAGT. Trimming removed 0 bases from V and 2 bases from J, with 15 bases in between. CDR3 in DNA: TGTGCCAGCAGTGACTCTCTATGCCCCTATCCCACAGATACGCAGTATTTT. Its translation: CASSDSLCPYPTDTQYF.

As to this clonotype: At one end, the junction sequence differs from germline, possibly due to a read error. The V call is TRBV7-9, the J call TRBJ2-7; the D is unclear. The CDR3 consists of 12 residues. Germline CDR1 and CDR2: SEHNR and FQNEAQ (reference sequence). CDR3 amino acids: CANSQDGYEQYF. The CDR3 region has the DNA TGTGCCAACAGCCAGGACGGGTACGAGCAGTACTTC.

CDR3 residues: CAWSIWREVTDTQYF. The DNA of the CDR3 is TGTGCCTGGAGTATCTGGCGGGAGGTTACAGATACGCAGTATTTT. The chain links TRBV30 to TRBJ2-3; TRBD2 agrees at 8 bases. The V and J ends lost 2 bases and 3 bases, in that order; junction bases with no gene match: 7. Looked up from germline, CDR1 is GTSNPN and CDR2 is SVGIG (reference sequence). The CDR3 consists of 15 residues.

This clonotype was counted ten times or more. The genes are TRBV30 and TRBJ2-5; the D gene could be TRBD1 or TRBD2 (6 bases each). This CDR3 comprises 11 residues. The V end was cut by 8 bases, the J end by 7 bases, with 14 bases between. Germline CDR1 reads GTSNPN; CDR2 reads SVGIG (reference sequence). Written as DNA, the CDR3 is TGTGCCCAAAGGGGGGCAGGGACCCAGTACTTC. Translation: CAQRGAGTQYF.

The rearrangement joins TRBV29-1 to TRBJ2-3; maybe TRBD2 (5 bases). Deletions cut 7 bases from V and 2 bases from J, with 10 bases between. The CDR3 runs to 12 residues. Germline V gives CDR1 SQVTM, CDR2 ANQGSEA. The CDR3 DNA follows: TGCAGCGGCCGGGGATACACAGATACGCAGTATTTT. Residues: CSGRGYTDTQYF.

This clonotype was seen repeatedly, ten times or more. The gene calls are TRBV29-1 and TRBJ1-2; D gene uncertain. V lost 8 bases to trimming and J lost 1 base, with 14 bases between them. The CDR3 is 13 amino acids. Germline values: CDR1 SQVTM, CDR2 ANQGSEA. This CDR3 reads CSSRGGVNYGYTF. For the CDR3, the DNA is TGCAGCTCTCGAGGCGGGGTTAACTATGGCTACACCTTC.

This clonotype was recorded a few times. The chain is built from TRBV11-2 and TRBJ2-1; 10 positions match TRBD2. This CDR3 is 15 amino acids long. Unmatched junction bases numbered 3, after V lost 3 bases and J lost 4 bases. Germline V gives CDR1 SGHAT, CDR2 FQNNGV. The CDR3 spells CASSFGLAAYNEQFF. The CDR3 DNA reads TGTGCCAGCAGCTTTGGACTAGCGGCATACAATGAGCAGTTCTTC.

The chain employs TRBV7-6 and TRBJ2-1; no firm D call. Trimming removed 4 bases at V and 3 bases at J, with 19 bases between. This CDR3 contains 17 residues. Germline V lookup: CDR1 SGHVS, CDR2 FNYEAQ. The CDR3 spells CASSSRPPGVLYNEQFF. The CDR3 nucleotides read TGTGCCAGCAGCTCACGACCACCTGGCGTCCTCTACAATGAGCAGTTCTTC.